This T cell receptor beta chain was obtained from a study of control samples from healthy donors and cancer patients. Method: immunoSEQ multiplex PCR; TCRdb's copy keeps in-frame clones and lacks some. The data show 150,000 to 200,000 clones, with around 92% seen just once and about 2% held by the top ten. The CDR3 runs 16 residues. Unmatched junction bases numbered 9, after V lost 4 bases and J lost 5 bases. Germline CDR1 reads SGHRS; CDR2 reads YFSETQ. The chain recombines TRBV5-1 with TRBJ2-1, with TRBD2 identical over 10 bases. The sequenced sample consisted of blood. This TCR derives from a woman between 35 and 50 years old in good health. The CDR3 sequence is CASSHIAGGINNEQFF. The DNA of the CDR3 is TGCGCCAGCAGCCATATAGCGGGGGGCATAAACAATGAGCAGTTCTTC.